The source of this T cell receptor (beta chain) is a study of cytomegalovirus exposure and HLA in healthy donors. Here immunoSEQ multiplex PCR was the method, and the copy in TCRdb shows in-frame clones only, minus some. This table has around 150,000 clones, roughly 95% appearing once. The sample taken for sequencing was PBMCs. The sequence derives from a woman younger than 35 in good health and CMV-seronegative.

CDR3 region: CASSQGVFMPTDTQYF. CDR3 sequence (DNA): TGTGCCAGCAGCCAGGGCGTATTTATGCCCACAGATACGCAGTATTTT. The chain combines TRBV7-2 with TRBJ2-3; maybe TRBD1 (5 bases). Germline assignment: CDR1 SGHTA and CDR2 FQGNSA. Trimming stripped 5 bases from V and 2 bases from J, with 17 bases between. This CDR3 spans 16 amino acids.